These T cell receptor beta chains were read from a single sample in a study of blood T cell repertoires in COVID-19. The data were produced by immunoSEQ multiplex PCR, yet TCRdb's version contains in-frame clones alone and is incomplete. The sample lists about 68,000 clones; over 75% were seen once. The sequenced material came from peripheral blood. The origin of the receptors is a man aged 45-65 years with active COVID-19. The CDR3 runs from the conserved cysteine through the conserved F or W. Each record gives: J gene, clone size, D gene, V gene, CDR3 DNA, CDR3 protein. A D gene is named only where the DNA matches it firmly. A clone size is listed for some rows: how often the clone was seen (once, few, many), or a class if it is expanded.

>TRBJ2-1|.|TRBD2|TRBV4-2
TGTGCCAGCAGCCAAGATGCCCTAGCGGGGAAGCACAATGAGCAGTTCTTC
CASSQDALAGKHNEQFF
>TRBJ2-2|few|TRBD1|TRBV28
TGTGCCAGCAAGACAGGGTATAAAGCCGGGGAGCTGTTTTTT
CASKTGYKAGELFF
>TRBJ2-3|.|TRBD1|TRBV4-2
TGTGCCAGCAGCCCCGGACAGGGGGTGCCAGATACGCAGTATTTT
CASSPGQGVPDTQYF
>TRBJ1-5|few|.|TRBV7-2
TGTGCCAGCAGCCGGGGGAGGGAAAATCAGCCCCAGCATTTT
CASSRGRENQPQHF
>TRBJ2-1|.|TRBD2|TRBV28
TGTGCCAGCAGGCTAGCGGGAGAGGGCAATGAGCAGTTCTTC
CASRLAGEGNEQFF
>TRBJ1-2|.|.|TRBV7-9
TGTGCCAGCAGCTTAGAAGCCCCTAACTATGGCTACACCTTC
CASSLEAPNYGYTF
>TRBJ2-1|.|TRBD2|TRBV7-9
TGTGCCAGCAGCCAAACTAGCGGGGGGGTCGATGAGCAGTTCTTC
CASSQTSGGVDEQFF
>TRBJ2-1|.|TRBD2|TRBV7-3
TGTGCCAGCAGCTTACGACCTAGCGGGGTTTACAATGAGCAGTTCTTC
CASSLRPSGVYNEQFF
>TRBJ2-3|.|TRBD1|TRBV25-1
TGTGCCAGCAGTTCCGGACAGGGGGCCTACATACGCACAGATACGCAGTATTTT
CASSSGQGAYIRTDTQYF
>TRBJ2-2|.|.|TRBV6-2/TRBV6-3
TGTGCCAGCAGTTTGACGGGTGACACCGGGGAGCTGTTTTTT
CASSLTGDTGELFF
>TRBJ2-3|.|TRBD1|TRBV6-2/TRBV6-3
TGTGCCAGCAGCTCGCCGGACAGGGGAGGAACAGATACGCAGTATTTT
CASSSPDRGGTDTQYF
>TRBJ1-2|.|TRBD1|TRBV27
TGTGCCAGCAGTTTACAGGGGGCAGATGGCTACACCTTC
CASSLQGADGYTF
>TRBJ2-2|.|TRBD2|TRBV6-2/TRBV6-3
TGTGCCAGCAGTTACTCCCGGACTAGCCAGAACACCGGGGAGCTGTTTTTT
CASSYSRTSQNTGELFF
>TRBJ2-7|.|TRBD1|TRBV19
TGTGCCAGTAGTATAGCTAGAGCCGGGAACAGGGGAGTTTCCTACGAGCAGTACTTC
CASSIARAGNRGVSYEQYF
>TRBJ2-4|.|.|TRBV5-1
TGCGCCAGCAGCTCCAGTACAGGGACCTCTCTAAAGGTTCAGTACTTC
CASSSSTGTSLKVQYF
>TRBJ2-2|.|TRBD1|TRBV27
TGTGCCAGCAGTAAGGGGGCCCTGGCGGGCACCGGGGAGCTGTTTTTT
CASSKGALAGTGELFF
>TRBJ1-2|many|.|TRBV4-3
TGCGCCAGCAGCCAGAGCGGGGGGGTCTATGGCTACACCTTC
CASSQSGGVYGYTF
>TRBJ2-7|.|TRBD1|TRBV9
TGTGCCAGCAGCCCGGACAGGGGAGCCTACGAGCAGTACTTC
CASSPDRGAYEQYF
>TRBJ2-7|.|.|TRBV7-6
TGTGCCAGCAGCTTAGGAGGGGGAAGCTCCTACGAGCAGTACTTC
CASSLGGGSSYEQYF
>TRBJ2-5|.|TRBD1|TRBV6-5
TGTGCCAGCAGTTACTCGAGGACAGGGGGCCTGGTGGCCCAGTACTTC
CASSYSRTGGLVAQYF
>TRBJ1-5|.|.|TRBV5-1
TGCGCCAGCAGAGAGTGGTATGGAGGGAGCAATCAGCCCCAGCATTTT
CASREWYGGSNQPQHF
>TRBJ2-1|.|TRBD2|TRBV11-1
TGTGCCAGCAGCTTAGGGGGTAGCGGGACCTACAATGAGCAGTTCTTC
CASSLGGSGTYNEQFF
>TRBJ1-1|.|.|TRBV11-3
TGTGCCAGCACCTTTGTTATCGGGGGGGGAAACACTGAAGCTTTCTTT
CASTFVIGGGNTEAFF
>TRBJ2-3|.|TRBD2|TRBV7-9
TGTGCCAGCAGCTTAGGGCTAGCGGGGGCCCGCACAGATACGCAGTATTTT
CASSLGLAGARTDTQYF
>TRBJ1-5|.|TRBD1|TRBV7-9
TGTGCCAGCAGCCCGACGGGACAGGGCCCGGAGCCCCAGCATTTT
CASSPTGQGPEPQHF
>TRBJ2-7|.|.|TRBV6-2/TRBV6-3
TGTGCCAGCACCCCGACAGGCTCCGGGTTCGAGCAGTACTTC
CASTPTGSGFEQYF
>TRBJ2-1|.|.|TRBV18
TGTGCCAGCTCCCCTCTCCGGGACATTGCCGTAAATGAGCAGTTCTTC
CASSPLRDIAVNEQFF
>TRBJ2-2|.|TRBD1|TRBV6-5
TGTGCCAGCAGTTACTTCCCGGGACAGTCAGGAGGGGAGCTGTTTTTT
CASSYFPGQSGGELFF